This T cell receptor (beta chain) is drawn from a study of blood T cell repertoires in COVID-19. Background on the study: Samples of COVID-19 (acute and convalescent) were obtained from the United States, Italy and Spain. Sample material is recorded as cDNA or gDNA derived from T cells, B-cell-depleted T cells, or PBMCs.

This clone was seen more than once but under ten times. Original data processing: Reference gene primer amplification yielded estimated nucleated cell counts. Method: immunoSEQ multiplex PCR; TCRdb's copy keeps in-frame clones and lacks some. V, J and clone size are taken as reported in that table, and D and trimming were inferred from the DNA itself. The sample lists about 60,000 clones; 70% to 90% were seen once. Germline V gene sequence: CDR1 SGHKS, CDR2 YYEKEE (reference sequence). This CDR3 has 13 amino acids. V dropped 0 bases and J dropped 3 bases, with 5 bases sitting between them. Material: peripheral blood. V usage is TRBV5-5 and J usage is TRBJ2-3; D possibly corresponds to TRBD1 (5 bases). The receptor was derived from a man in his 60s with acute or convalescent COVID-19. Written as DNA, the CDR3 is TGTGCCAGCAGCTTGGGGACAACAGATACGCAGTATTTT. The encoded protein is CASSLGTTDTQYF. Supplemented by reference TRBV5-5 and TRBJ2-3, the full variable domain reads DAGVTQSPTHLIKTRGQQVTLRCSPISGHKSVSWYQQVLGQGPQFIFQYYEKEERGRGNFPDRFSARQFPNYSSELNVNALLLGDSALYLCASSLGTTDTQYFGPGTRLTVL.